The clone carrying this TCR beta chain came up a few times. No antigen is known for it. V shed 5 bases and J 8 bases; nucleotides not matched to a gene: 10. Germline-derived CDR1 and CDR2 are SGHRS and YFSETQ. The CDR3 is made up of 14 amino acids. The assay was immunoSEQ multiplex PCR, and TCRdb's table has in-frame clones only and misses some. The sample lists about 14,000 clones; over 75% were seen once. These data come from a study of T cell clonotyping in hematopoietic cell transplantation. General observations from the study: Recipient TCR diversity dropped after transplant; expanded clonotypes rose from day 30 to 180. Without cell sorting, CD4 versus CD8 contributions remain unresolved. Few recipient clonotypes overlapped donors; over 95% were de novo at given depth.

Recipient blood drawn about 28 days pretransplant and days 30, 100, 180 after. The V gene is TRBV5-1, the J gene TRBJ2-1; 7 bases fit TRBD2. This clonotype was sampled from a male patient between 45 and 60 years old who had an allogeneic stem cell transplant from an unrelated donor, so T cells may come from the graft donor. Some clones in this sample may be carry-over from other donors' samples. Source: PBMCs, taken 100 days after allogeneic stem cell transplant. The CDR3: CASRTGTNSDEQFF. CDR3 DNA: TGCGCCAGCAGGACCGGGACTAATAGCGATGAGCAGTTCTTC.